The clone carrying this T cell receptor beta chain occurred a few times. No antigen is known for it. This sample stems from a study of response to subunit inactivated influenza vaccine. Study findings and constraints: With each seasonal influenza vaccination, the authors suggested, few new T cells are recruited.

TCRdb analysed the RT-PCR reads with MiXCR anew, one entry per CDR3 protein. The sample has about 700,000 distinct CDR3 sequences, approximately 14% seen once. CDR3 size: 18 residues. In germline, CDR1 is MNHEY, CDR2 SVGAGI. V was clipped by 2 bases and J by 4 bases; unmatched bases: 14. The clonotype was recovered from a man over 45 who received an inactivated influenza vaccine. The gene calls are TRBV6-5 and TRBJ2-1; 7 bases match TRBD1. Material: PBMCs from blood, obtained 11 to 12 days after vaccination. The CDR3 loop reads CASSYLSDRTRRYNEQFF. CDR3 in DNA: TGTGCCAGCAGTTACCTTTCGGACAGGACAAGAAGGTACAATGAGCAGTTCTTC.